This entry is about one T cell receptor beta chain. This sample stems from a study of blood T cell repertoires in COVID-19. Germline V gene sequence: CDR1 MNHEY, CDR2 SVGAGI. The CDR3 runs to 11 residues. V lost 4 bases to trimming and J lost 10 bases, with 8 bases between them. TCRdb's copy holds only in-frame clones and misses some; the assay was immunoSEQ multiplex PCR. The top ten clones hold 3% to 4.5% of a sample with 70,000 to 95,000 clones, over 80% of them seen once. The genes are TRBV6-5 and TRBJ2-1, with D maybe TRBD1 (6 bases). The sequence was obtained from a woman aged 45 to 65 in a cohort sampled during active COVID-19. The sequenced sample was peripheral blood. In DNA, the CDR3 is TGTGCCAGCAGTTTTGGGACAGAGCAGTTCTTC. This translates into CASSFGTEQFF.